The sequence of this T cell receptor beta chain was determined in a study of blood T cell repertoires in COVID-19 (TCRdb year 2020). Looking at the study overall: Samples from collaborators originated in the United States, Italy and Spain and spanned both the acute and convalescent phases of COVID-19. A freely available public database, intended as a resource for researchers studying the immune response to SARS-CoV-2, is where the repertoires were released. Where HLA class I and class II types were available, the types were taken from metadata supplied by the sample provider, not from assay-based typing. Samples came from the ongoing ImmuneRACE study (first 160 participants) plus 1,254 subjects from 6 global collaborators. The material from the prospective study consisted of cDNA or gDNA derived from T cells, B-cell-depleted T cells, or PBMCs. Deeply sampled blood TCRbeta repertoires from subjects exposed to, actively infected with, or recovered from COVID-19 were included in the dataset. Sample metadata almost always included a de-identified subject ID, COVID-19 status, age in years and sex.

The full study reports these points: Clinical and demographic metadata were provided uncurated, with the amount varying by source and participant.

In Seattle, one collaborating source enrolled patients while the infection was active and tracked those patients longitudinally over the course of disease. The collaborating institutions used their own protocols to collect whole blood in K2EDTA tubes. For TCRbeta analysis, collaborators shipped samples as frozen whole blood, isolated PBMCs, or DNA extracted from either of those sample types. Points on this clone: Its antigen is unknown. It has no much larger one-base neighbor in the sample; base qualities were not kept.

TCRbeta CDR3 regions were amplified from genomic DNA using the immunoSEQ Assay, a bias-controlled multiplex PCR. As for how the authors treated the data: Within the assay, amplification of reference gene primers was used to estimate how many nucleated cells each sample contained. Sequence reads were collapsed and filtered to measure the absolute abundance of every unique TCRbeta CDR3 rearrangement. For each sample, productive Simpson clonality was calculated as the square root of Simpson's diversity index across productive rearrangements. TCRdb obtained this table from immuneACCESS and retained in-frame rearrangements with V and J assigned. These tables miss some clones; where compared with another copy, unresolved V genes account for less than half of the shortfall, and the remainder is unexplained. For V, J and clone size, that table is used; D and trimming come from the DNA. For this sample the table gives around 300,000 clones, of which approximately 90% were detected only once. Together, the top ten hold 1.5% to 2% of the sample.

V ends up 5 bases short and J 7 bases short, with an unmatched junction base count of 6. Per the germline V gene, MNHEY is the CDR1 and SVGAGI is the CDR2. The CDR3 goes from the cysteine to the phenylalanine over 13 residues. Of the read, only the CDR3 DNA is kept; its 39 bases are in frame from base 1. The chain links TRBV6-5 with TRBJ1-1; TRBD1 agrees with 8 junctional bases. This receptor was taken from a woman aged 30 to 39 with COVID-19, enrolled during active disease. Material for sequencing was peripheral blood. The CDR3 region: CASSRTGSGEAFF. The bases read TGTGCCAGCAGTCGGACAGGGTCGGGTGAAGCTTTCTTT.